This T cell receptor beta chain is drawn from a study of shared clonotypes between healthy human individuals. Germline V gives CDR1 WNHNN, CDR2 SYGVQD (reference sequence). This CDR3 contains 17 residues. Losses at the gene ends were 5 bases for V and 5 bases for J; bases not matched to a gene: 17. Regarding this clone: Its specificity is unknown.

Overall study findings and caveats: Non-shared clonotypes were found to have lower generation probabilities than the clonotypes that were shared by all four of the sorted-subset donors.

The protocol was immunoSEQ multiplex PCR, while the TCRdb copy is restricted to in-frame clones and leaves out a portion. The sample has some 2,100,000 clones; approximately 94% are singletons. J is TRBJ2-5 and V is TRBV10-1; 7 bases are a match to TRBD2. The TCR sequence derives from a man aged 18 to 29 in good health. Source material: naive CD4+ T cells sorted from blood. Noted subset: CD45RA+ positively selected. The CDR3 here is CASSKGTSAGSLETQYF. The DNA for the CDR3 is TGCGCCAGCAGTAAAGGGACCTCAGCGGGATCATTGGAGACCCAGTACTTC.